This T cell receptor (beta chain) was identified in a study of early T cells in non-severe SARS-CoV-2 infection. Background on the study: The input, bulk RNA from unsorted whole blood, was sequenced, and chains were unpaired.

Notes on the study in general: Matching results from VDJdb favored anti-spike CD8 responses, leaving private and CD4 specificities undetected.

Germline loops: CDR1 GTSNPN, CDR2 SVGIG (reference sequence). Trimming pared 4 bases from V and 7 bases from J, leaving 13 bases between. There are 12 residues in the CDR3. This clonotype turned up a few times. The antigen remains undetermined. Unique molecular identifiers were added to individual cDNA molecules. MiXCR, applied by TCRdb to the 5' RACE reads, yields one record per CDR3 protein. The table lists around 58,000 distinct CDR3 sequences, about an eighth of them singletons. The chain uses TRBV30 and TRBJ1-1; D uncertain. The TCR comes from an adult who was a healthcare worker with PCR-confirmed SARS-CoV-2 infection or an uninfected control (not recorded which). Sequenced: whole blood. The CDR3 sequence is CAWTRSGIEAFF. The CDR3 DNA reads TGTGCCTGGACAAGATCCGGGATTGAAGCTTTCTTT.